The entry below gives a single TCR beta chain sequence along with its context. This sample was taken from a study of blood T cells in healthy people across ages. Each sample used at least 6 million PBMCs. PCR was performed a second time for roughly 6 to 12 cycles using a sample-barcoded 5' primer and a J-beta primer mix. Tags on each cDNA molecule came from a template-switch adaptor with 12 random nucleotides. A single record per CDR3 protein comes from TCRdb applying MiXCR to the 5' RACE reads. The sample includes 700,000 to 1,000,000 distinct CDR3 sequences, about 42% of them seen just once. Trimming stripped 4 bases from V and 5 bases from J, with 5 bases between. This CDR3 region has 11 residues. Germline lookup yields CDR1 SQVTM and CDR2 ANQGSEA.

This chain uses TRBV29-1 with TRBJ1-4; D unresolved. The sequence came from a man in his sixties in good health. Sequenced sample: blood. Written as DNA, the CDR3 is TGCAGCGTTGTTAGGAATGAAAAACTGTTTTTT. Translated: CSVVRNEKLFF.